What follows describes a single T cell receptor beta chain. The CDR3 is 12 residues long. Germline V gives CDR1 LNHDA, CDR2 SQIVND (reference sequence). These data come from a study of CD8+ T cells in alopecia areata. Investigators isolated RNA and reverse transcribed it into cDNA to act as the sequencing template. Produced via immunoSEQ multiplex PCR; TCRdb's table is partial and in-frame only. The sample records 65,000 to 95,000 clones, roughly half being singletons. Input material: NKG2D-high CD8+ T cells sorted from blood. This clonotype was obtained from a human donor with alopecia areata. The V and J genes are TRBV19 and TRBJ1-1; D not resolved. CDR3 region: CATRGLNTEAFF. Written as DNA, the CDR3 is TGTGCTACGAGAGGTCTGAACACTGAAGCTTTCTTT.